This TCR beta chain was captured in a study of cytotoxic CD8 clonotypes in ibrutinib-treated CLL. Turning to the study itself: Complete response was seen in 2 patients and partial in roughly 25; some 12 progressed and roughly 14 stayed remitted after a median roughly 70 months.

The germline gives CDR1 SGDLS, CDR2 YYNGEE. The CDR3 covers 16 residues. Trimming took 0 bases from V and 3 from J; bases not matched to a gene: 5. Findings and caveats of the study: The study found baseline clonality above age-matched healthy donors, tracking circulating CD8+ T-cell counts. Treatment saw public clonotypes, which were uncommon, either contract or stay stable.

The data were produced by immunoSEQ multiplex PCR, yet TCRdb's version contains in-frame clones alone and is incomplete. This table holds about 130,000 clones, around 80% found once. With regard to this clone: The target antigen is unknown.

Here the sequenced sample was PBMCs, taken after 12 months of ibrutinib treatment. The sequence was collected from a human donor with chronic lymphocytic leukemia. The chain links TRBV9 to TRBJ2-5; TRBD1 aligns across 10 bases. The CDR3 DNA reads TGTGCCAGCAGCGTAGTGGGGACAGGGGTAAAAGAGACCCAGTACTTC. Its translation: CASSVVGTGVKETQYF.